Listed here are 25 T cell receptor beta chains from one sample, sequenced in a study of cytomegalovirus exposure and HLA in healthy donors. The PCR ran on 60 Vbeta and 13 Jbeta primers. Generated by immunoSEQ multiplex PCR, the TCRdb table keeps only in-frame clones and is missing some. The repertoire table contains over 120,000 clones. Sequencing was carried out using PBMCs. Receptors were obtained from a male donor in good health and CMV-seronegative.

The chain links TRBV27 to TRBJ2-1; weak D call: TRBD1 (6 bases). The CDR3 is made up of 13 amino acids. V lost 2 bases to trimming and J lost 8 bases, with 10 bases between them. The V gene's germline CDR1 is MNHEY and CDR2 SMNVEV (reference sequence). The CDR3 loop reads CASSLTPGDEQFF. CDR3 coding DNA: TGTGCCAGCAGTTTAACCCCAGGGGATGAGCAGTTCTTC.

The chain links TRBV27 to TRBJ2-1, with TRBD2 matching over 8 bases. Germline CDR1 MNHEY, CDR2 SMNVEV (reference sequence). V shed 4 bases and J 6 bases; nucleotides not matched to a gene: 5. This CDR3 has 14 residues. Here the CDR3 DNA reads TGTGCCAGCAGTTCCAGCGGGAGAGGCAATGAGCAGTTCTTC. As protein: CASSSSGRGNEQFF.

J is TRBJ2-2 and V is TRBV29-1; a possible D gene is TRBD1 (5 bases). This CDR3 contains 13 residues. With 7 bases removed from V and 4 bases from J, the gap between germline ends came to 13 bases. Germline V gene sequence: CDR1 SQVTM, CDR2 ANQGSEA. The CDR3 loop is CSGVQGGTGELFF. The DNA of the CDR3 is TGCAGCGGGGTGCAGGGCGGCACCGGGGAGCTGTTTTTT.

V and J are TRBV14 and TRBJ2-5; D is perhaps TRBD1 (6 bases). CDR1 and CDR2 from the germline V gene are SGHDN and FVKESK. CDR3 size: 13 residues. Deletions cut 5 bases from V and 0 bases from J, with 7 bases between. The CDR3 loop reads CASSGQYQETQYF. In nucleotides, the CDR3 is TGTGCCAGCAGCGGACAGTACCAAGAGACCCAGTACTTC.

The gene calls are TRBV7-9 and TRBJ1-6; D gene uncertain. Between the trimmed V and J ends, which lost 3 bases and 10 bases, there was a span of 10 bases. CDR1 SEHNR and CDR2 FQNEAQ come from the germline V gene (reference sequence). The CDR3 totals 13 residues. The CDR3 sequence is CASSFSAGSPLHF. In DNA, the CDR3 is TGTGCCAGCAGCTTTAGTGCCGGGTCACCCCTCCACTTT.

The chain combines TRBV5-1 with TRBJ2-7; 8 bases fit TRBD2. Germline CDR1 SGHRS, CDR2 YFSETQ. With 5 bases clipped from V and 2 bases from J, the junction kept 9 bases outside the gene matches. CDR3 length: 15 residues. The CDR3 loop reads CASSWSSGQAYEQYF. Here the CDR3 DNA reads TGCGCCAGCAGTTGGTCTAGCGGGCAAGCCTACGAGCAGTACTTC. The full variable domain, its missing parts supplied by reference TRBV5-1 and TRBJ2-7, is KAGVTQTPRYLIKTRGQQVTLSCSPISGHRSVSWYQQTPGQGLQFLFEYFSETQRNKGNFPGRFSGRQFSNSRSEMNVSTLELGDSALYLCASSWSSGQAYEQYFGPGTRLTVT.

The chain is built from TRBV7-6 and TRBJ2-1; 14 nucleotides agree with TRBD2. CDR1 and CDR2 from the germline V gene are SGHVS and FNYEAQ. Losses at the gene ends were 5 bases for V and 11 bases for J; bases not matched to a gene: 14. This CDR3 comprises 17 residues. The CDR3 bases are TGTGCCAGCAGCCTGCGGATAGGGACTAGCGGGAGTGATCAGCAGTTCTTC. Residues: CASSLRIGTSGSDQQFF. Looking up the rest from reference TRBV7-6 and TRBJ2-1 gives the full variable domain: GAGVSQSPRYKVTKRGQDVALRCDPISGHVSLYWYRQALGQGPEFLTYFNYEAQQDKSGLPNDRFSAERPEGSISTLTIQRTEQRDSAMYRCASSLRIGTSGSDQQFFGPGTRLTVL.

V and J are TRBV30 and TRBJ2-7, with 9 nucleotides matching TRBD1. V lost 1 base and J lost 3; bases outside the gene matches: 7. CDR1 and CDR2 (germline): GTSNPN, SVGIG (reference sequence). The CDR3 sequence is 15 residues long. The CDR3 coding sequence is TGTGCCTGGAGTGACGACAGGGGGGGGATCTACGAGCAGTACTTC. Amino acid sequence: CAWSDDRGGIYEQYF.

As DNA, the CDR3 is TGTGCCAGCTCACTCACCGGGACTAGCCGTCCCTACGAGCAGTACTTC. This translates into CASSLTGTSRPYEQYF. This sequence joins TRBV18 and TRBJ2-7; 9 bases are shared with TRBD2. The CDR3 sequence is 16 residues long. V shed 4 bases, J shed 2 bases, and the junction held 9 bases outside the gene matches. Germline CDR1 and CDR2: KGHSH and LQKENI.

The CDR3 sequence is CASSSGVSSNQPQHF. The CDR3 bases are TGTGCCAGCAGTTCAGGGGTTTCGAGCAATCAGCCCCAGCATTTT. This sequence joins TRBV6-5 and TRBJ1-5, with D perhaps TRBD1 (6 bases). Germline CDR1 and CDR2: MNHEY and SVGAGI. The CDR3 length is 15 residues. V gave up 4 bases and J gave up 1 base, with 11 bases separating them.

The genes are TRBV6-6 and TRBJ2-7, with TRBD1 matching 8 bases. V dropped 2 bases and J dropped 4; count of bases not matched to a gene: 7. Germline-derived CDR1 and CDR2 are MNHNY and SVGAGI (reference sequence). The CDR3 is 15 amino acids. In nucleotides, the CDR3 is TGTGCCAGCAGTTACGAGGGGACAGGAAGTTACGAGCAGTACTTC. As protein: CASSYEGTGSYEQYF.

Written as DNA, the CDR3 is TGCGCCAGCAGCCAAGATGCAGGGGGCTATGGCTACACCTTC. Translated, it gives CASSQDAGGYGYTF. V usage is TRBV4-3 and J usage is TRBJ1-2, with TRBD1 matching 7 bases. With 0 bases clipped from V and 4 bases from J, the junction kept 2 bases outside the gene matches. Germline V gives CDR1 LGHNA, CDR2 YSLEER. This CDR3 spans 14 amino acids.

V gene TRBV6-1 combines with J gene TRBJ2-3; tentative D call: TRBD1 (6 bases). Germline CDR1 MNHNS, CDR2 SASEGT. CDR3 length: 14 residues. Trimming stripped 7 bases from V and 2 bases from J, with 13 bases between. The CDR3 region has the DNA TGTGCCAGCATGAGCAGGGGCCACACAGATACGCAGTATTTT. Translation gives CASMSRGHTDTQYF.

DNA of the CDR3: TGTGCCAGTGGGGGAGGGAACAAAGAGACCCAGTACTTC. It specifies CASGGGNKETQYF. V usage is TRBV2 and J usage is TRBJ2-5, with 7 positions matching TRBD2. This CDR3 is 13 amino acids long. Germline trimming cut 9 bases from V and 3 bases from J; bases unmatched to any gene: 7. Per the germline V gene, CDR1 is SNHLY and CDR2 is FYNNEI. The full variable domain, completed using reference TRBV2 and TRBJ2-5, is EPEVTQTPSHQVTQMGQEVILRCVPISNHLYFYWYRQILGQKVEFLVSFYNNEISEKSEIFDDQFSVERPDGSNFTLKIRSTKLEDSAMYFCASGGGNKETQYFGPGTRLLVL.

In nucleotides, the CDR3 is TGTGCCAGCAGCATAAACGGACAGGGGGTAGGCTACACCTTC. Translation gives CASSINGQGVGYTF. J is TRBJ1-2 and V is TRBV6-4, with 10 bases aligning to TRBD1. Losses at the gene ends were 6 bases for V and 8 bases for J; bases not matched to a gene: 9. The CDR3 runs to 14 residues. CDR1 is MRHNA and CDR2 is SNTAGT in the germline V gene.

V is TRBV11-2 and J is TRBJ2-1; D may be TRBD2 (5 bases). Per germline, CDR1 SGHAT and CDR2 FQNNGV. Trimming removed 2 bases from V and 1 base from J, with 9 bases in between. The CDR3 spans 15 residues. In DNA form, the CDR3 reads TGTGCCAGCAGCTTATTTCCGGGATCCTACAATGAGCAGTTCTTC. Its translation: CASSLFPGSYNEQFF.

The chain is built from TRBV18 and TRBJ1-2; TRBD1 aligns across 7 bases. With V trimmed by 3 bases and J by 4 bases, 5 bases remained unmatched. Germline V gives CDR1 KGHSH, CDR2 LQKENI. The CDR3 has 14 amino acids. The CDR3 sequence: CASSPAGQTYGYTF. The CDR3 DNA reads as TGTGCCAGCTCACCCGCGGGACAGACCTATGGCTACACCTTC.

This sequence joins TRBV19 and TRBJ1-1; 9 nucleotides agree with TRBD1. The junction had 13 bases not matched to a gene; V was cut back by 7 bases and J by 1 base. This CDR3 is 17 amino acids long. Germline V gives CDR1 LNHDA, CDR2 SQIVND (reference sequence). The CDR3 loop is CASTPLAGTGSNTEAFF. CDR3 nucleotides: TGTGCCAGTACCCCTCTGGCTGGGACAGGGTCGAACACTGAAGCTTTCTTT.

The V and J genes are TRBV15 and TRBJ1-2; 7 bases fit TRBD1. CDR3 length: 14 amino acids. The germline V gene has CDR1 LNHNV and CDR2 YYDKDF (reference sequence). V was clipped by 5 bases and J by 8 bases; unmatched bases: 11. The CDR3 nucleotides are TGTGCCACCAGCGTCCTGAGACAGGGATACGGCTACACCTTC. Its translation: CATSVLRQGYGYTF.

V usage is TRBV5-8 and J usage is TRBJ2-7; TRBD1 matches 11 bases. V lost 2 bases, J lost 5 bases, and 6 bases stayed unmatched. The CDR3 length is 15 residues. Germline CDR1 and CDR2: SGHTS and YDEGEE. Here the CDR3 DNA reads TGTGCCAGCAGCTTTCACGGGACAGGGGGAAACGAGCAGTACTTC. This translates into CASSFHGTGGNEQYF.

The chain carries TRBV28 and TRBJ1-5; 8 positions match TRBD1. Looked up from germline, CDR1 is MDHEN and CDR2 is SYDVKM. Trimming removed 5 bases from V and 5 bases from J; junction bases left unmatched: 2. CDR3 length: 13 amino acids. CDR3 residues: CASSPTGDQPQHF. The CDR3 DNA reads TGTGCCAGCAGTCCGACAGGGGATCAGCCCCAGCATTTT.

This chain links TRBV6-1 with TRBJ1-5; a weak D match, TRBD1 (5 bases). The CDR3 is 16 amino acids. Germline V gives CDR1 MNHNS, CDR2 SASEGT. Trimming left V 0 bases short and J 6 bases short, with 15 bases between. The CDR3 DNA is TGTGCCAGCAGTGAAGCTTCTGGGGAGGGGAGTCAGCCCCAGCATTTT. This codes for CASSEASGEGSQPQHF.

The chain carries TRBV28 and TRBJ1-5; TRBD1 is a possible D gene (6 bases). Germline V gives CDR1 MDHEN, CDR2 SYDVKM. The CDR3 is 11 amino acids. Between the trimmed V and J ends, which lost 4 bases and 13 bases, there was a span of 11 bases. CDR3 sequence reads: CASSSGVGQHF. As DNA, the CDR3 is TGTGCCAGCAGTTCAGGGGTCGGACAGCATTTT.

The V gene is TRBV5-8, the J gene TRBJ1-4; 7 bases are shared with TRBD1. Germline CDR1 reads SGHTS; CDR2 reads YDEGEE. V lost 4 bases to trimming and J lost 3 bases; unmatched junction nucleotides: 6. There are 15 residues in the CDR3. CDR3 sequence reads: CASSVSGTANEKLFF. The DNA for the CDR3 is TGTGCCAGCAGCGTCTCCGGGACAGCTAATGAAAAACTGTTTTTT.

This sequence joins TRBV20-1 and TRBJ1-2; unclear D gene. V was shortened by 2 bases and J by 4 bases, with 5 bases between the two germline ends. The CDR3 totals 11 residues. CDR1 is DFQATT and CDR2 is SNEGSKA in the germline V gene (reference sequence). The CDR3 is CSARPRYGYTF. The CDR3 nucleotides read TGCAGTGCTAGACCCCGCTATGGCTACACCTTC.